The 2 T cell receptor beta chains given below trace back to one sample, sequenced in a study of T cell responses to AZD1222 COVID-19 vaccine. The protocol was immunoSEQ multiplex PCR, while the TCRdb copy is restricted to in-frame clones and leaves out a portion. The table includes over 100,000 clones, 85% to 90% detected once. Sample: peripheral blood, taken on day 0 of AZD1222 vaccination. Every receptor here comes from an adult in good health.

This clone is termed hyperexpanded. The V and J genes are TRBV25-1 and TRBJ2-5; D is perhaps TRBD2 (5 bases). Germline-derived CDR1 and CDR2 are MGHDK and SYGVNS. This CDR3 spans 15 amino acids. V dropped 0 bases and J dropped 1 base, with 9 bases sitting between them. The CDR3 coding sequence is TGTGCCAGCAGTGAATACTACGGACTCCAAGAGACCCAGTACTTC. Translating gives CASSEYYGLQETQYF.

The CDR3 region has the DNA TGTGCCAGCAGCTTAAGGCGGGGGGAGTACAATGAGCAGTTCTTC. Its protein is CASSLRRGEYNEQFF. The chain couples TRBV7-8 to TRBJ2-1; 8 bases are shared with TRBD2. J was trimmed by 4 bases and V by 2 bases; bases with no gene match: 4. The V gene's germline CDR1 is SGHVS and CDR2 FQNEAQ. The CDR3 spans 15 residues.